This T cell receptor beta chain was captured by sequencing in a study of cytomegalovirus exposure and HLA in healthy donors. In germline, CDR1 is SGHRS, CDR2 YFSETQ. The CDR3 is made up of 13 amino acids. V lost 3 bases, J lost 3 bases, and 0 bases stayed unmatched. The method was immunoSEQ multiplex PCR; TCRdb's version includes in-frame clones alone and lacks a portion of them. The data show 200,000 to 250,000 clones, about nine tenths seen once. Broader study findings: Using the classifier, cytomegalovirus status was reportedly diagnosed with high specificity and sensitivity. The study listed roughly 160 cytomegalovirus-associated TCR beta chains. Most observed TCR sequences were rare, whereas some public TCRs were detected in many donors.

As regards this clone: Its matching antigen is unknown.

This chain uses TRBV5-1 with TRBJ1-2, with 9 bases lining up with TRBD1. The receptor's source is a woman aged 18 to 35 in good health and CMV-seropositive. The sequenced sample was PBMCs. CDR3 nucleotide sequence: TGCGCCAGCAGCTGGACAGGGGACTATGGCTACACCTTC. Translating gives CASSWTGDYGYTF.